This T cell receptor (beta chain) appears in the sequencing data of a study of glioma-infiltrating T cells listed by TCRdb under 2016. The study in broad terms: Glioma tissue, non-neoplastic brain tissue and matched peripheral blood mononuclear cells were used as sources from which TCR alpha- and beta-chain repertoires were sequenced. To gauge divergence between tissue and blood T-cell populations, every tissue-infiltrating repertoire was compared against the peripheral blood repertoire from the same patient. Three low-grade glioma patients, fewer than 10 primary glioblastoma patients and three non-glioma patients contributing non-neoplastic brain tissue were included in the paired cohort. What the authors observed across the whole study: VJ-independent divergence between tissue and blood was found to be below expectation in non-neoplastic patients but above expectation in all gliomas, particularly low-grade gliomas. Very few CDR3 sequences were found to be shared between tissue and blood, and this scarcity was attributed to high CDR3 diversity and limited sampling. The group comparisons were based on small numbers of patients: three non-neoplastic, three low-grade glioma and fewer than ten glioblastoma patients.

This clonotype was found a few times. It has no known antigen specificity. No base-level quality is on record; no much larger clone is a single base apart. For CDR1 and CDR2, the germline V gene lists LGHNA and YNFKEQ. There are 17 amino acids in the CDR3, from cysteine to phenylalanine inclusive. CDR3 DNA only is kept here, 51 bases in frame from base 1. The germline ends are 14 bases apart after V is trimmed by 0 bases and J by 0 bases. TCR alpha and beta CDR3 regions were amplified with the iRepertoire nested amplicon-rescue multiplex PCR (arm-PCR) platform from RNA. The input for one-step reverse transcription and amplification was about 100-400 ng of either tissue mRNA or PBMC total RNA. After bead purification, a secondary multiplex PCR added Illumina adapters, and libraries were gel-purified between 200 and 400 bp. Libraries carried internal 6-nucleotide barcodes used for demultiplexing. Sequencing of the libraries was done on an Illumina MiSeq using 2x220 or 2x250 nucleotide paired-end reads. Concerning the study's data processing: FLASH 1.2.11 was used to merge paired reads, and BWA-MEM then aligned the reads to the GRCh37 human genome before TRA and TRB reads were extracted. V and J assignment used an IMGT-derived reference of cassette sequences and CDR3 motifs that included pseudogenes. Reads were translated in three frames, and productive CDR3s were defined as those with a C...FGXG motif and no stop codons. Clonotypes were defined as unique combinations of V-J cassette pair and CDR3 amino acid sequence. Reads were filtered by Hamming distance, thresholded by each sample's sequence error rate in mapped regions. TCRdb handled the public reads itself, with Q25 trimming in fastp and clone calling in MiXCR, and kept productive beta chains. Entries that share a CDR3 protein sequence are merged under the most common genes and DNA. TCRdb, not the authors, supplied the V and J calls. In all, the sample holds about 140,000 distinct CDR3 sequences, and 39% of those were seen once. The ten most abundant clones make up around 18% of the sample.

The source material was glioma tissue, nonneoplastic brain tissue, or PBMCs (not recorded which). The chain is made from TRBV4-2 and TRBJ1-1; the D gene is perhaps TRBD1, from 5 matching bases. The clonotype originates from a human donor with low-grade glioma or glioblastoma, undergoing nonglioma brain surgery, or in good health (not recorded which). The nucleotide sequence reads as follows: TGTGCCAGCAGCCAAGATTTTCGCAGGGTGATGAACACTGAAGCTTTCTTT. Its product reads: CASSQDFRRVMNTEAFF.